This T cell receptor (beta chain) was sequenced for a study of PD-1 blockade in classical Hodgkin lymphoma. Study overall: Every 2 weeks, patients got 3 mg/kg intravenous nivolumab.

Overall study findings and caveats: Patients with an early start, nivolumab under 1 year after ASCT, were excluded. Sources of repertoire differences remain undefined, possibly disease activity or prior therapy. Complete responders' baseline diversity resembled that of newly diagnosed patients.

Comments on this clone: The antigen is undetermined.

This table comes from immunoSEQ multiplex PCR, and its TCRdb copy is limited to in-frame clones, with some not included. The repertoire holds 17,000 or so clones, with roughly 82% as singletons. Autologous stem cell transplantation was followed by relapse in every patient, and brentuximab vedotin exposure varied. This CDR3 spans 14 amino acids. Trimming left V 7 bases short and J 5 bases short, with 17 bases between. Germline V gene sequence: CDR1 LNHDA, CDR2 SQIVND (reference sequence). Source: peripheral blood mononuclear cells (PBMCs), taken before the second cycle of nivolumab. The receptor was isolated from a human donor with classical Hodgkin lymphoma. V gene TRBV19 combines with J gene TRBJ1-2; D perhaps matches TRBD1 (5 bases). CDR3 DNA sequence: TGTGCCAGTACCCAGGGCCAGTGGGATTATGGCTACACCTTC. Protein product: CASTQGQWDYGYTF.